These T cell receptor beta chains were read from a single sample in a study of radiotherapy plus CTLA-4 blockade in lung cancer. Clones were sequenced by immunoSEQ multiplex PCR, and TCRdb holds only the in-frame ones, with some missing. Altogether about 78,000 clones are present, roughly 86% being singletons, with the ten largest covering about 2%. The sample here was peripheral blood, taken from a patient treated with radiotherapy plus ipilimumab. The receptors derive from a human donor with non-small cell lung cancer who had a partial response to radiotherapy plus ipilimumab. The CDR3 runs from the conserved cysteine through the conserved F or W. D genes are given only for firm matches. Some rows have no size entry. The others give once, few or many, or a class for an expanded clone.

abundance | j_gene | d_gene | v_gene | CDR3aa | CDR3nt
- | TRBJ1-1 | - | TRBV4-2 | CASSQVSAGIGTEAFF | TGTGCCAGCAGCCAAGTTTCGGCAGGGATTGGTACTGAAGCTTTCTTT
once | TRBJ2-1 | TRBD2 | TRBV28 | CASSSELLADNYNEQFF | TGTGCCAGCAGTTCGGAATTGCTAGCGGATAACTACAATGAGCAGTTCTTC
- | TRBJ2-3 | TRBD2 | TRBV5-1 | CASSLTVAGAYTDTQYF | TGCGCCAGCAGCCTGACGGTAGCGGGAGCATACACAGATACGCAGTATTTT
- | TRBJ2-7 | TRBD2 | TRBV27 | CASSFRGSFYEQYF | TGTGCCAGCAGTTTCCGCGGGAGTTTCTACGAGCAGTACTTC
- | TRBJ2-1 | TRBD2 | TRBV4-1 | CASSPAGSGTYNEQFF | TGCGCCAGCAGCCCTGCGGGGAGCGGGACCTACAATGAGCAGTTCTTC
- | TRBJ2-3 | TRBD2 | TRBV19 | CASSSTVGLAISDTQYF | TGTGCCAGTAGTAGTACCGTGGGACTAGCAATTTCAGATACGCAGTATTTT
once | TRBJ1-5 | - | TRBV6-1 | CASSPTGYSNQPQHF | TGTGCCAGCAGTCCTACAGGGTATAGCAATCAGCCCCAGCATTTT
few | TRBJ1-2 | - | TRBV5-6 | CASSRLGGASSGYGYTF | TGTGCCAGCAGCCGCCTCGGGGGGGCCTCGTCAGGCTATGGCTACACCTTC
- | TRBJ2-5 | - | TRBV4-1 | CASSQGKGGLGETQYF | TGCGCCAGCAGCCAAGGTAAAGGAGGACTCGGAGAGACCCAGTACTTC
- | TRBJ2-7 | - | TRBV19 | CASSIGGGEQYF | TGTGCCAGTAGTATCGGAGGAGGCGAGCAGTACTTC
once | TRBJ2-3 | - | TRBV30 | CAWKPRLVQDTQYF | TGTGCCTGGAAACCCCGACTAGTTCAAGATACGCAGTATTTT
- | TRBJ1-1 | - | TRBV29-1 | CSEQGTALEAFF | TGCAGCGAGCAGGGCACCGCGCTGGAAGCTTTCTTT
once | TRBJ2-7 | - | TRBV6-5 | CASRPRGLYEQYF | TGTGCCAGCAGGCCTAGGGGGTTGTACGAGCAGTACTTC
- | TRBJ1-4 | - | TRBV5-3 | CARSIPIQGADEKLFF | TGTGCCAGAAGCATCCCCATCCAGGGCGCGGATGAAAAACTGTTTTTT
- | TRBJ1-5 | - | TRBV4-3 | CASSQAGQGGNQPQHF | TGCGCCAGCAGCCAAGCAGGGCAGGGTGGAAATCAGCCCCAGCATTTT
- | TRBJ1-2 | TRBD1 | TRBV28 | CASSSRQGGYTF | TGTGCCAGCAGTTCCCGACAGGGGGGCTACACCTTC
- | TRBJ1-5 | - | TRBV21-1 | CASSLHGGEVGQPQHF | TGTGCCAGCAGCTTGCATGGGGGGGAGGTGGGGCAGCCCCAGCATTTT
- | TRBJ2-4 | TRBD1 | TRBV9 | CASSPGTENIQYF | TGTGCCAGCAGCCCGGGGACAGAAAACATTCAGTACTTC
- | TRBJ2-5 | TRBD1 | TRBV10-3 | CAIKDGQGETQYF | TGTGCCATCAAGGACGGACAGGGAGAGACCCAGTACTTC
- | TRBJ1-5 | TRBD1 | TRBV27 | CASKGQEINQPQHF | TGTGCCAGCAAGGGACAGGAAATCAATCAGCCCCAGCATTTT
few | TRBJ2-3 | - | TRBV19 | CASSIGLADTQYF | TGTGCCAGTAGTATTGGACTCGCAGATACGCAGTATTTT
once | TRBJ2-1 | TRBD2 | TRBV6-5 | CASSQSGRNNEQFF | TGTGCCAGCAGTCAAAGCGGGAGGAACAATGAGCAGTTCTTC
- | TRBJ1-1 | TRBD1 | TRBV7-9 | CASRPGQGTGTEAFF | TGTGCCAGCAGACCGGGACAGGGGACGGGCACTGAAGCTTTCTTT
- | TRBJ1-1 | TRBD1 | TRBV4-2 | CASSLTTAGQGEAFF | TGTGCCAGCAGCTTAACGACAGCGGGACAGGGTGAAGCTTTCTTT
once | TRBJ2-5 | TRBD1 | TRBV19 | CASSRGTGQETQYF | TGTGCCAGTAGTAGAGGGACAGGTCAAGAGACCCAGTACTTC
- | TRBJ2-3 | - | TRBV12-5 | CASGLSGSTDTQYF | TGTGCTAGTGGTTTAAGCGGGAGCACAGATACGCAGTATTTT
once | TRBJ1-1 | - | TRBV2 | CASKLSQVGSTEAFF | TGTGCCAGCAAATTGTCCCAGGTCGGGAGCACTGAAGCTTTCTTT
once | TRBJ1-5 | - | TRBV7-2 | CASSTGGWQPQHF | TGTGCCAGCAGCACGGGGGGCTGGCAGCCCCAGCATTTT
- | TRBJ2-1 | TRBD2 | TRBV7-2 | CASSRASGRGGEQFF | TGTGCCAGCAGCCGGGCTAGCGGACGCGGTGGGGAGCAGTTCTTC
once | TRBJ2-2 | TRBD2 | TRBV5-1 | CASSLQNSSGSRGPGELFF | TGCGCCAGCAGCTTGCAAAATTCTAGCGGGAGTCGAGGCCCCGGGGAGCTGTTTTTT
- | TRBJ2-5 | - | TRBV2 | CASNFRPGGTQYF | TGTGCCAGCAACTTCCGGCCCGGGGGGACCCAGTACTTC
- | TRBJ2-5 | TRBD2 | TRBV29-1 | CSFLGSRGSSSGMQYF | TGCAGCTTTCTAGGGTCTCGGGGTTCCAGCAGCGGGATGCAGTACTTC
- | TRBJ2-7 | - | TRBV30 | CAWFTGRGSSYEQYF | TGTGCCTGGTTCACGGGAAGGGGGAGCTCCTACGAGCAGTACTTC
- | TRBJ2-5 | - | TRBV18 | CASSPGPYQETQYF | TGTGCCAGCTCACCAGGCCCGTACCAAGAGACCCAGTACTTC
- | TRBJ1-3 | - | TRBV6-1 | CASSQERTSSGNTIYF | TGTGCCAGCAGTCAAGAGCGCACGAGCTCTGGAAACACCATATATTTT
- | TRBJ1-6 | TRBD1 | TRBV5-1 | CASKTGGSPLHF | TGCGCCAGTAAGACAGGGGGTTCACCCCTCCACTTT
- | TRBJ2-1 | TRBD2 | TRBV18 | CASSPPTSGRDEQFF | TGTGCCAGCTCACCACCGACTAGCGGGAGGGATGAGCAGTTCTTC
once | TRBJ2-2 | - | TRBV2 | CASSGGLLDTGELFF | TGTGCCAGCAGCGGAGGACTGCTGGACACCGGGGAGCTGTTTTTT
- | TRBJ1-1 | - | TRBV7-3 | CASSRGFGMNTEAFF | TGTGCCAGCAGCCGGGGATTTGGGATGAACACTGAAGCTTTCTTT
- | TRBJ2-3 | TRBD2 | TRBV5-1 | CASRGEGGTDTQYF | TGCGCCAGCCGGGGGGAGGGTGGCACAGATACGCAGTATTTT
- | TRBJ2-5 | TRBD2 | TRBV18 | CASSRGLARETQYF | TGTGCCAGCTCGCGAGGACTAGCGAGAGAGACCCAGTACTTC
once | TRBJ2-2 | - | TRBV5-4 | CASSLISANTGELFF | TGTGCCAGCAGCTTGATCTCCGCGAACACCGGGGAGCTGTTTTTT
- | TRBJ2-7 | - | TRBV25-1 | CASSRAYEQYF | TGTGCCAGCAGCAGGGCCTACGAGCAGTACTTC
- | TRBJ2-3 | - | TRBV19 | CASSIGGRSTDTQYF | TGTGCCAGTAGTATAGGGGGCAGGAGCACAGATACGCAGTATTTT
- | TRBJ2-1 | - | TRBV10-1 | CASSEYRGGYNEQFF | TGCGCCAGCTCGGAATACAGGGGGGGGTACAATGAGCAGTTCTTC
- | TRBJ1-1 | - | TRBV28 | CASSKTAAMNTEAFF | TGTGCCAGCAGCAAGACGGCGGCAATGAACACTGAAGCTTTCTTT
- | TRBJ1-2 | - | TRBV11-2 | CASSFDSAYGYTF | TGTGCCAGCAGCTTTGACAGTGCCTATGGCTACACCTTC
- | TRBJ2-5 | TRBD2 | TRBV15 | CATSAGGLAEPGDF | TGCGCCACCAGCGCAGGAGGACTAGCGGAACCCGGAGACTTC
- | TRBJ1-4 | - | TRBV15 | CATSRREGVLFF | TGTGCCACCAGCAGGCGAGAGGGAGTGCTGTTTTTT
once | TRBJ2-7 | TRBD1 | TRBV7-2 | CASSRTGSYEQYF | TGTGCCAGCAGCCGGACAGGCTCCTACGAGCAGTACTTC
- | TRBJ2-6 | - | TRBV27 | CASSFRSGANVLTF | TGTGCCAGCAGTTTCCGTTCTGGGGCCAACGTCCTGACTTTC
- | TRBJ1-6 | - | TRBV25-1 | CASVRSSYNSPLHF | TGTGCCAGCGTGAGGAGCTCCTATAATTCACCCCTCCACTTT
- | TRBJ2-1 | TRBD2 | TRBV6-5 | CASASRAGGRDEQFF | TGTGCCAGCGCCTCTCGAGCGGGAGGGAGGGATGAGCAGTTCTTC
- | TRBJ1-1 | - | TRBV28 | CASSLQGSTEAFF | TGTGCCAGCAGCCTACAGGGTAGCACTGAAGCTTTCTTT
- | TRBJ2-1 | TRBD2 | TRBV18 | CASSSLAGLTYNEQFF | TGTGCCAGCTCATCTTTAGCGGGGCTAACCTACAATGAGCAGTTCTTC
- | TRBJ2-2 | TRBD1 | TRBV6-1 | CASSEALGGPGELFF | TGTGCCAGCAGTGAAGCGCTAGGGGGCCCCGGGGAGCTGTTTTTT